The 30 T cell receptor beta chains below come from one sample, sequenced in a study of T cells in Graves' hyperthyroidism and ophthalmopathy. TCR beta CDR3 region amplification was performed from RNA transcripts. The TCR CDR3 first-round RT-PCR relied on the HTBI primer set. TCRdb re-called the multiplex PCR reads through MiXCR, storing one row per CDR3 protein. This sample has 500,000 to 750,000 distinct CDR3 sequences, with about 43% found just once. The sequencing sample was made of peripheral blood or thyroid tissue (not recorded which). The receptors here all came from a woman aged 18-29 years with Graves' hyperthyroidism.

This clonotype was recorded at least ten times. The J gene is TRBJ2-5, the V gene TRBV6-5; 9 bases are shared with TRBD2. From germline, CDR1 is MNHEY and CDR2 SVGAGI. The CDR3 runs 16 residues. After removal of 7 bases from V and 4 bases from J, the junction contained 13 bases not matched to a gene. This CDR3 is CASNPHKASGTETQYF. DNA of the CDR3: TGTGCCAGCAACCCCCACAAGGCTAGCGGGACAGAGACCCAGTACTTC.

V and J are TRBV20-1 and TRBJ2-5, with TRBD2 as a possible D gene (7 bases). Germline-derived CDR1 and CDR2 are DFQATT and SNEGSKA (reference sequence). This CDR3 is built from 17 residues. Trimming removed 3 bases from V and 0 bases from J, with 20 bases in between. The CDR3, as DNA: TGCAGTGCTAGGGGGGGGGGGGGGGGCCGGGACCAAGAGACCCAGTACTTC. Translating it yields CSARGGGGGRDQETQYF.

The chain carries TRBV25-1 and TRBJ1-2; 9 positions match TRBD1. The trim removed 7 bases at V and 9 bases at J, leaving 6 bases unmatched. The CDR3 has 12 residues. The germline gives CDR1 MGHDK, CDR2 SYGVNS. The CDR3 loop is CASTGQGVRYTF. The CDR3 DNA reads as TGTGCCAGCACGGGACAGGGTGTACGCTACACCTTC.

This clonotype was detected many times. V usage is TRBV20-1 and J usage is TRBJ1-5; unclear D gene. The V gene's germline CDR1 is DFQATT and CDR2 SNEGSKA (reference sequence). With 3 bases removed from V and 2 bases from J, the gap between germline ends came to 14 bases. This CDR3 has 15 amino acids. The CDR3 nucleotides are TGCAGTGCTAGCGTCAGCTTTGGGGGCAATCAGCCCCAGCATTTT. Translation gives CSASVSFGGNQPQHF.

This clonotype was detected once. The chain is built from TRBV29-1 and TRBJ1-2; D possibly corresponds to TRBD1 (6 bases). V shed 5 bases and J shed 6 bases, with 10 bases lying between them. Germline CDR1 and CDR2: SQVTM and ANQGSEA. The CDR3 spans 11 residues. The CDR3 nucleotides read TGCAGCGTTACAGGGCTGAATGGCTACACCTTC. Translating it yields CSVTGLNGYTF.

Remarks on this clonotype: Germline and junction disagree at one end, which may indicate a read error. This chain links TRBV7-3 with TRBJ2-2, with D possibly matching TRBD1 (5 bases). This CDR3 has 14 residues. Germline-derived CDR1 and CDR2 are SGHTA and FQGTGA. The CDR3 DNA follows: TGCGCCAGCAGCCAAGATAGGGGATCCGGGGAGCTGTTTTTT. Amino acids: CASSQDRGSGELFF.

The V call is TRBV7-6, the J call TRBJ1-2; a possible D gene is TRBD1 (5 bases). Germline-derived CDR1 and CDR2 are SGHVS and FNYEAQ. This CDR3 has 17 amino acids. Trimming removed 5 bases from V and 9 bases from J, with 28 bases in between. The CDR3 bases are TGTGCCAGCAGCCTTGTTACCCGCTGGGGGACGACCGACAGCTACACCTTC. This translates into CASSLVTRWGTTDSYTF. The entire variable domain, with the rest obtained from reference TRBV7-6 and TRBJ1-2, is as follows: GAGVSQSPRYKVTKRGQDVALRCDPISGHVSLYWYRQALGQGPEFLTYFNYEAQQDKSGLPNDRFSAERPEGSISTLTIQRTEQRDSAMYRCASSLVTRWGTTDSYTFGSGTRLTVV.

The rearrangement uses TRBV19 and TRBJ1-1; D gene uncertain. The CDR3 has 16 residues. Per germline, CDR1 LNHDA and CDR2 SQIVND (reference sequence). The ends were cut back, 2 bases at V and 1 base at J, with 14 bases in the middle. CDR3 nucleotide sequence: TGTGCCAGTAGTATATATAGGGTTGGCAGGAACACTGAAGCTTTCTTT. Amino acid sequence: CASSIYRVGRNTEAFF.

For this clonotype: One end of the junction is discordant with germline, which a read error may explain. The gene calls are TRBV18 and TRBJ2-7; 10 bases match TRBD2. CDR3 length: 15 amino acids. The V gene's germline CDR1 is KGHSH and CDR2 LQKENI. The CDR3 is CASPPALAGTYEQYF. The CDR3 bases are TGTGCCAGCCCACCAGCACTAGCGGGAACCTACGAGCAGTACTTC.

This clonotype showed up many times. CDR3 sequence reads: CASSPTSGRGLETQYF. CDR3 nucleotide sequence: TGTGCCAGCAGCCCGACTAGCGGGAGGGGGTTAGAGACCCAGTACTTC. The chain couples TRBV7-3 to TRBJ2-5; 14 positions agree with TRBD2. This CDR3 spans 16 amino acids. Germline CDR1 is SGHTA and CDR2 is FQGTGA. Trimming at V came to 5 bases and at J to 4 bases, leaving 6 bases not matched to a gene. The full variable domain, in which reference TRBV7-3 and TRBJ2-5 provide the parts outside the CDR3, is GAGVSQTPSNKVTEKGKYVELRCDPISGHTALYWYRQSLGQGPEFLIYFQGTGAADDSGLPNDRFFAVRPEGSVSTLKIQRTERGDSAVYLCASSPTSGRGLETQYFGPGTRLLVL.

The chain uses TRBV29-1 and TRBJ2-5; TRBD2 matches 12 bases. Germline CDR1 SQVTM, CDR2 ANQGSEA. Trimming took 6 bases from V and 4 from J; bases not matched to a gene: 6. The CDR3 consists of 14 residues. In DNA, the CDR3 is TGCAGCGTCACTAGCGGGAGGCGGGGAGAGACCCAGTACTTC. This codes for CSVTSGRRGETQYF. Combining the CDR3 with reference TRBV29-1 and TRBJ2-5 gives the whole variable domain SAVISQKPSRDICQRGTSLTIQCQVDSQVTMMFWYRQQPGQSLTLIATANQGSEATYESGFVIDKFPISRPNLTFSTLTVSNMSPEDSSIYLCSVTSGRRGETQYFGPGTRLLVL.

In its sample, this clonotype was seen many times. The chain combines TRBV7-9 with TRBJ1-4; D possibly corresponds to TRBD1 (5 bases). The CDR3 sequence is 14 residues long. Trimming pared 5 bases from V and 4 bases from J, leaving 11 bases between. Germline V lookup: CDR1 SEHNR, CDR2 FQNEAQ (reference sequence). Here the CDR3 DNA reads TGTGCCAGCAGCCCGGGACTGAGTAATGAAAAACTGTTTTTT. It codes for CASSPGLSNEKLFF.

The chain is built from TRBV4-1 and TRBJ1-2, with unresolved D. The CDR3 length is 15 residues. CDR1 and CDR2 from the germline V gene are MGHRA and YSYEKL. Trimming cost V 0 bases and J 2 bases, with 10 bases left between them. The CDR3 here is CASSQDGVSNYGYTF. CDR3 nucleotide sequence: TGCGCCAGCAGCCAAGATGGGGTATCGAACTATGGCTACACCTTC.

The rearrangement uses TRBV20-1 and TRBJ1-6, with D possibly being TRBD1 (6 bases). Between the trimmed V and J ends, which lost 4 bases and 2 bases, there was a span of 15 bases. The CDR3 has 16 residues. Germline V CDR1 and CDR2: DFQATT, SNEGSKA (reference sequence). The CDR3 sequence: CSATPGARTYNSPLHF. Here the CDR3 DNA reads TGCAGTGCTACCCCGGGGGCGCGGACCTATAATTCACCCCTCCACTTT.

This clonotype appeared many times. The chain combines TRBV6-2 or TRBV6-3 with TRBJ2-7; 8 bases fit TRBD2. Trimming removed 7 bases from V and 1 base from J; junction bases left unmatched: 6. The CDR3 has 14 residues. CDR1 is MNHEY, CDR2 SVGEGT, per germline. The CDR3 DNA reads TGTGCCAGCATAGCGGGACGTTCTTCCTACGAGCAGTACTTC. Residues: CASIAGRSSYEQYF.

The chain is built from TRBV2 and TRBJ1-2, with TRBD1 identical over 12 bases. The CDR3 length is 16 residues. V was clipped by 6 bases and J by 5 bases; unmatched bases: 10. Germline V lookup: CDR1 SNHLY, CDR2 FYNNEI. The CDR3 loop is CASSHRGTGGGYGYTF. DNA for the CDR3: TGTGCCAGCAGCCACCGAGGGACAGGGGGCGGATATGGCTACACCTTC.

The rearrangement links TRBV19 to TRBJ2-7; the D call may be TRBD1 or TRBD2 (5 bases each). The better agreement between TRBJ2-1 and the DNA end casts doubt on the J call. The germline CDR1 and CDR2 sequences are LNHDA and SQIVND (reference sequence). The CDR3 is 13 amino acids. DNA of the CDR3: TGTGCCAGTAGTTGGGGGAGTATCGATGAGCAGTTCTTC. It yields the protein CASSWGSIDEQFF.

This clonotype was recorded many times. The chain uses TRBV20-1 and TRBJ1-6; no clear D gene. The CDR3 extends over 14 amino acids. Per the germline V gene, CDR1 is DFQATT and CDR2 is SNEGSKA (reference sequence). V lost 3 bases, J lost 6 bases, and 12 bases lay in between. In DNA form, the CDR3 reads TGCAGTGCTAGGGTATCCGACATTAATTCACCCCTCCACTTT. Translated: CSARVSDINSPLHF.

This rearrangement joins TRBV12-3 or TRBV12-4 to TRBJ1-4; tentative D call: TRBD1 (6 bases). Trimming left V 5 bases short and J 8 bases short, with 15 bases between. There are 14 residues in the CDR3. Here the CDR3 reads CASSGAGQSEKLFF. The CDR3 DNA reads as TGTGCCAGCAGTGGCGCGGGACAAAGCGAAAAACTGTTTTTT.

The chain is built from TRBV3-1 and TRBJ2-7; D might be TRBD1 (5 bases). Germline loops: CDR1 LGHDT, CDR2 YNNKEL (reference sequence). The V end lost 8 bases, the J end lost 5 bases, and 16 bases lay between the germline ends. CDR3 size: 13 residues. DNA of the CDR3: TGTGCCAGCCGCCGACAGCTCGGTGACGAGCAGTACTTC. It encodes CASRRQLGDEQYF.

As to this clonotype: At one end, the junction sequence differs from germline, possibly due to a read error. The chain recombines TRBV20-1 with TRBJ2-7, with 7 bases fitting TRBD2. CDR1 DFQATT and CDR2 SNEGSKA come from the germline V gene (reference sequence). CDR3 length equals 13 residues. The DNA of the CDR3 is TGCAGTGCCAGCCCACTAGCGCGTTACGGGCAGTACTTC. Protein sequence: CSASPLARYGQYF.

V is TRBV9 and J is TRBJ1-6, with a possible D match to TRBD1 (5 bases). With 0 bases removed from V and 14 bases from J, the gap between germline ends came to 9 bases. Per the germline V gene, CDR1 is SGDLS and CDR2 is YYNGEE. The CDR3 runs 12 residues. This chain's CDR3 is CASSVGQSTLHF. Here the CDR3 DNA reads TGTGCCAGCAGCGTAGGACAGTCTACCCTCCACTTT.

This clonotype was picked up a small number of times. The chain has TRBV9 and TRBJ2-7; either TRBD1 or TRBD2 may fit D (5 bases each). Looked up from germline, CDR1 is SGDLS and CDR2 is YYNGEE. V was cut by 7 bases and J by 5 bases, with 19 bases left in between. This CDR3 spans 14 amino acids. The DNA of the CDR3 is TGTGCCAGCGGGGGTTTAAGCGTCGTCGACGAGCAGTACTTC. It yields the protein CASGGLSVVDEQYF.

The rearrangement uses TRBV2 and TRBJ2-5; TRBD1 matches 11 bases. V was pared by 6 bases and J by 2 bases, with 8 bases of the junction left unmatched. CDR3 length equals 16 residues. Germline CDR1 SNHLY, CDR2 FYNNEI. The CDR3 is CASRSGTGGSQETQYF. CDR3 nucleotide sequence: TGTGCCAGCAGATCCGGGACAGGGGGAAGTCAAGAGACCCAGTACTTC.

The rearrangement uses TRBV15 and TRBJ2-7, with a tentative D call TRBD1 (6 bases). Germline V gene data show CDR1 as LNHNV and CDR2 as YYDKDF (reference sequence). The CDR3 runs 15 residues. Trimming took off 3 bases at V and 1 base at J, with 13 bases between the two ends. CDR3 coding DNA: TGTGCCACCAGCAGCTCGAGGGGGAGATCCTACGAGCAGTACTTC. This translates into CATSSSRGRSYEQYF.

The CDR3 coding sequence is TGTGCCAGCAGCCCAGAGGGGGGACTACGGGAGTTCTTCGGGGAGCTGTTTTTT. This gives the protein CASSPEGGLREFFGELFF. This chain links TRBV11-2 with TRBJ2-2; maybe TRBD2 (7 bases). This CDR3 contains 18 residues. The V end lost 5 bases, the J end lost 7 bases, and 26 bases lay between the germline ends. Per germline, CDR1 SGHAT and CDR2 FQNNGV. The full variable domain, its missing parts supplied by reference TRBV11-2 and TRBJ2-2, is EAGVAQSPRYKIIEKRQSVAFWCNPISGHATLYWYQQILGQGPKLLIQFQNNGVVDDSQLPKDRFSAERLKGVDSTLKIQPAKLEDSAVYLCASSPEGGLREFFGELFFGEGSRLTVL.

In nucleotides, the CDR3 is TGTGCCAGTAGTATTGGGACAGTAGTATACGAGCAGTACTTC. The encoded protein is CASSIGTVVYEQYF. J is TRBJ2-7 and V is TRBV19, with 7 bases identical to TRBD1. V lost 3 bases and J lost 4; bases outside the gene matches: 6. Germline loops: CDR1 LNHDA, CDR2 SQIVND (reference sequence). The CDR3 sequence is 14 residues long.

This clonotype was counted many times. CDR3 sequence reads: CASRRDRAVYEQYF. Written as DNA, the CDR3 is TGTGCCAGCAGGAGGGACAGGGCGGTGTACGAGCAGTACTTC. This chain joins TRBV6-6 and TRBJ2-7; 9 nucleotides line up with TRBD1. Germline CDR1 and CDR2: MNHNY and SVGAGI (reference sequence). This CDR3 contains 14 residues. With V trimmed by 6 bases and J by 4 bases, 7 bases remained unmatched.

In this sample, this clonotype turned up many times. This chain connects TRBV20-1 to TRBJ2-7; D remains ambiguous. Per germline, CDR1 DFQATT and CDR2 SNEGSKA (reference sequence). The ends were cut back, 0 bases at V and 0 bases at J, with 15 bases in the middle. This CDR3 spans 16 amino acids. CDR3 bases: TGCAGTGCTAGAGATGATGGTCGGTATTACTCCTACGAGCAGTACTTC. It specifies CSARDDGRYYSYEQYF.

This chain joins TRBV15 and TRBJ1-2, with D perhaps TRBD1 (6 bases). With 7 bases removed from V and 6 bases from J, the gap between germline ends came to 18 bases. This CDR3 region has 14 residues. Looked up from germline, CDR1 is LNHNV and CDR2 is YYDKDF (reference sequence). Written as DNA, the CDR3 is TGTGCCACCAAAGAACAGGGTTATTCGCATGGCTACACCTTC. Protein: CATKEQGYSHGYTF.